Shown below are 9 T cell receptor beta chains from a single sample sequenced in a study of OX40 agonist ivuxolimab in advanced cancers. TCRdb's copy holds only in-frame clones and misses some; the assay was immunoSEQ multiplex PCR. The data contain about 24,000 clones, around 90% of them singletons. Sequencing used CD4+ or CD8+ T cells sorted from blood, obtained in a trial of the OX40 agonist ivuxolimab. The source is an adult with an advanced solid tumor such as melanoma, head and neck, liver or kidney cancer.

The chain links TRBV19 to TRBJ1-2, with TRBD1 matching 7 bases. Germline trimming cut 5 bases from V and 7 bases from J; bases unmatched to any gene: 7. This CDR3 contains 13 residues. Germline V gene lookup returns CDR1 LNHDA and CDR2 SQIVND (reference sequence). This CDR3 reads CASSVNRGVGYTF. The CDR3 nucleotides read TGTGCCAGTAGTGTGAACAGGGGTGTTGGCTACACCTTC.

V gene TRBV7-2 combines with J gene TRBJ2-5; TRBD1 might be the D (5 bases). The V and J ends lost 1 base and 4 bases respectively, with 10 bases between them. This CDR3 has 14 residues. The V gene's germline CDR1 is SGHTA and CDR2 FQGNSA. CDR3 nucleotide sequence: TGTGCCAGCAGCTTAGATCAGGGCGGAGAGACCCAGTACTTC. Its translation: CASSLDQGGETQYF.

The rearrangement uses TRBV19 and TRBJ1-2; no definite D call. Germline V gene data show CDR1 as LNHDA and CDR2 as SQIVND (reference sequence). V was clipped by 1 base and J by 2 bases, with 11 bases between them. The CDR3 covers 15 residues. The CDR3 DNA reads as TGTGCCAGTAGTATAGTAGGGCAGCTCAACTATGGCTACACCTTC. Translated, it gives CASSIVGQLNYGYTF.

This rearrangement joins TRBV27 to TRBJ2-1; tentatively, D is TRBD2 (6 bases). The germline CDR1 and CDR2 sequences are MNHEY and SMNVEV (reference sequence). The CDR3 has 14 residues. Trimming removed 4 bases at V and 4 bases at J, with 11 bases between. This CDR3 reads CASSWDSTYNEQFF. The CDR3 DNA reads TGTGCCAGCAGTTGGGACTCTACGTACAATGAGCAGTTCTTC.

The genes are TRBV4-1 and TRBJ2-7, with D uncertain. V was clipped by 0 bases and J by 0 bases, with 9 bases between them. Germline assignment: CDR1 MGHRA and CDR2 YSYEKL. This CDR3 has 15 residues. CDR3 nucleotide sequence: TGCGCCAGCAGCCAAGAACGCAGGCGCTCCTACGAGCAGTACTTC. It specifies CASSQERRRSYEQYF.

The chain employs TRBV5-1 and TRBJ2-2; D gene uncertain. The CDR3 has 14 residues. V lost 0 bases and J lost 7, with 10 bases in between. Germline V gene lookup returns CDR1 SGHRS and CDR2 YFSETQ. CDR3 residues: CASSLDPTGGELFF. The CDR3 DNA is TGCGCCAGCAGCTTGGATCCGACGGGCGGGGAGCTGTTTTTT.

The rearrangement links TRBV28 to TRBJ1-2; possible D gene TRBD1, 5 bases. V dropped 7 bases and J dropped 0 bases, with 15 bases sitting between them. Germline V gene lookup returns CDR1 MDHEN and CDR2 SYDVKM. The CDR3 has 15 residues. CDR3 in amino acids: CASKRRQTANYGYTF. The DNA of the CDR3 is TGTGCCAGCAAAAGACGACAGACAGCTAACTATGGCTACACCTTC.

This clone was seen a handful of times. The chain employs TRBV19 and TRBJ1-5, with D perhaps matching TRBD1 (5 bases). CDR1 is LNHDA and CDR2 is SQIVND in the germline V gene (reference sequence). The CDR3 length is 12 residues. The V gene lost 7 bases and the J gene lost 6 bases, with 10 bases spanning the gap. Here the CDR3 reads CASKGRTQPQHF. The CDR3 DNA reads as TGTGCCAGTAAGGGGAGAACTCAGCCCCAGCATTTT.

The gene calls are TRBV6-4 and TRBJ2-3; D ambiguous. This CDR3 contains 13 residues. Trimming cost V 3 bases and J 4 bases, with 8 bases left between them. Per germline, CDR1 MRHNA and CDR2 SNTAGT. The chain's CDR3 is CASSEQDSDTQYF. The DNA for the CDR3 is TGTGCCAGCAGTGAACAAGACTCAGATACGCAGTATTTT.